Listed here are 12 T cell receptor beta chains from one sample, sequenced in a study of T cell repertoires in cytomegalovirus infection. TCRdb re-analysed the reads in MiXCR, keeping a single row per CDR3 protein. Seen here are about 310,000 distinct CDR3 sequences, under 20% observed once, and the top ten hold approximately 12%. The sample taken for sequencing was PBMCs. The receptors were gathered from a human donor in good health (CMV status not recorded). Some clones in this sample may be carry-over from other donors' samples.

At least ten counts were recorded for this clonotype. The chain couples TRBV5-1 to TRBJ1-6; TRBD1 is a possible D gene (5 bases). The CDR3 is 15 residues long. V was clipped by 3 bases and J by 13 bases, with 20 bases between them. The germline V gene encodes CDR1 SGHRS and CDR2 YFSETQ. Written as DNA, the CDR3 is TGCGCCAGCAGCTCTCCGGGCCCAACCGGGGGTCCCCTCCACTTT. This codes for CASSSPGPTGGPLHF.

The chain has TRBV6-6 and TRBJ2-7; 7 positions match TRBD1. CDR3 length equals 13 residues. Trimming cost V 6 bases and J 8 bases; bases outside gene matches: 10. The germline V gene has CDR1 MNHNY and CDR2 SVGAGI (reference sequence). CDR3 DNA sequence: TGTGCCAGCAGCCCCGGGGACAGCCATAAGCAGTACTTC. Protein sequence: CASSPGDSHKQYF.

This clonotype was counted ten times or more. The chain couples TRBV7-6 to TRBJ1-3, with D uncertain. Trimming cost V 3 bases and J 5 bases, with 5 bases left between them. CDR1 is SGHVS and CDR2 is FNYEAQ in the germline V gene. The CDR3 length is 12 residues. The CDR3 loop is CASSFDRNTIYF. The CDR3 DNA is TGTGCCAGCAGCTTTGATAGAAACACCATATATTTT.

This clonotype was counted at least ten times. The genes are TRBV7-6 and TRBJ2-3, with a weak D call TRBD1 (5 bases). This CDR3 spans 16 amino acids. The ends were cut back, 5 bases at V and 0 bases at J, with 15 bases in the middle. Germline V CDR1 and CDR2: SGHVS, FNYEAQ. DNA for the CDR3: TGTGCCAGCAGCCCGACAGCGCCGTATAGCACAGATACGCAGTATTTT. Translated: CASSPTAPYSTDTQYF.

This clonotype was observed a few times. This rearrangement joins TRBV20-1 to TRBJ2-1; TRBD2 matches 9 bases. Germline-derived CDR1 and CDR2 are DFQATT and SNEGSKA (reference sequence). V gave up 4 bases and J gave up 5 bases; unmatched junction bases: 6. The CDR3 is 14 amino acids. CDR3 loop: CSAKVAGAHNEQFF. CDR3 in DNA: TGCAGTGCTAAAGTAGCGGGGGCACACAATGAGCAGTTCTTC.

This clonotype was seen repeatedly, ten times or more. V usage is TRBV7-2 and J usage is TRBJ1-1; D not certain. The V end lost 1 base, the J end lost 5 bases, and 17 bases lay between the germline ends. CDR1 is SGHTA and CDR2 is FQGNSA in the germline V gene. The CDR3 has 16 residues. The CDR3 DNA follows: TGTGCCAGCAGCTTAGATTGGGCAGGTGGCGGAACTGAAGCTTTCTTT. Translating it yields CASSLDWAGGGTEAFF.

V usage is TRBV20-1 and J usage is TRBJ2-1; 11 bases map to TRBD2. Germline CDR1 and CDR2: DFQATT and SNEGSKA (reference sequence). This CDR3 comprises 13 residues. V shed 4 bases, J shed 8 bases, and the junction held 4 bases outside the gene matches. In DNA form, the CDR3 reads TGCAGTGCTAATCTAGCGGGGGGTCATGAGCAGTTCTTC. Its translation: CSANLAGGHEQFF.

This clonotype was seen repeatedly, ten times or more. This chain connects TRBV7-9 to TRBJ1-6, with a possible D match to TRBD1 (6 bases). The CDR3 has 15 residues. The germline V gene has CDR1 SEHNR and CDR2 FQNEAQ (reference sequence). V was trimmed by 1 base and J by 7 bases, leaving 11 bases between them. The CDR3 nucleotides read TGTGCCAGCAGCTTAGACCCCACAGGGAATTCACCCCTCCACTTT. Protein: CASSLDPTGNSPLHF.

This clonotype was counted ten times or more. This chain links TRBV27 with TRBJ1-2; D perhaps matches TRBD1 (5 bases). The CDR3 is 13 amino acids. Germline V gene sequence: CDR1 MNHEY, CDR2 SMNVEV (reference sequence). Trimming cost V 5 bases and J 2 bases, with 9 bases left between them. The DNA of the CDR3 is TGTGCCAGCAGTCGGGACCTAAACTATGGCTACACCTTC. This encodes CASSRDLNYGYTF.

At least ten counts were recorded for this clonotype. The chain carries TRBV6-2 or TRBV6-3 and TRBJ1-1; 9 positions match TRBD1. This CDR3 has 14 residues. V lost 5 bases to trimming and J lost 6 bases; unmatched junction nucleotides: 7. Germline V gene sequence: CDR1 MNHEY, CDR2 SVGEGT. The CDR3 loop reads CASSLGQGWAEAFF. For the CDR3, the DNA is TGTGCCAGCAGTCTGGGACAGGGATGGGCTGAAGCTTTCTTT.

This clonotype was seen a handful of times. The chain couples TRBV10-3 to TRBJ1-6; no clear D. Germline V gene sequence: CDR1 ENHRY, CDR2 SYGVKD. The ends were cut back, 6 bases at V and 4 bases at J, with 7 bases in the middle. The CDR3 has 13 residues. The DNA for the CDR3 is TGTGCCATCAGGACGGAATATAATTCACCCCTCCACTTT. It codes for CAIRTEYNSPLHF.

In its sample, this clonotype was seen many times. The gene calls are TRBV6-2 or TRBV6-3 and TRBJ2-7; the D is unclear. Germline CDR1 MNHEY, CDR2 SVGEGT. There are 12 residues in the CDR3. V dropped 1 base and J dropped 5 bases, with 6 bases sitting between them. CDR3 in DNA: TGTGCCAGCAGTTACTGGATCGACGAGCAGTACTTC. This encodes CASSYWIDEQYF.